The 22 T cell receptor beta chains in this list originate from one sample, sequenced in a study of graft-versus-host responses after intestinal transplantation. Method: immunoSEQ multiplex PCR; TCRdb's copy keeps in-frame clones and lacks some. The sample includes 100,000 to 140,000 clones, approximately 90% seen only once; the top ten take around 0.76%. For these receptors, no antigen is known. The sample was unstimulated CD4+ T cells sorted from spleen or lymph node cells, taken before transplant. These TCRs come from a human donor who was the organ donor for an intestinal transplant.

The chain links TRBV12-5 to TRBJ1-1, with D perhaps matching TRBD1 (5 bases). The CDR3 contains 13 residues. V lost 2 bases and J 1 base, leaving 5 bases between the germline ends. Germline V CDR1 and CDR2: LGHNT, FRNRAP. CDR3 sequence (DNA): TGTGCTAGTGGTTTGAGGGGGAACACTGAAGCTTTCTTT. Amino acid sequence: CASGLRGNTEAFF.

The J gene is TRBJ1-1, the V gene TRBV6-1, with TRBD1 matching over 8 bases. Trimming at V came to 6 bases and at J to 4 bases, leaving 10 bases not matched to a gene. CDR3 length: 15 amino acids. Germline CDR1 reads MNHNS; CDR2 reads SASEGT. The CDR3 DNA follows: TGTGCCAGCAGCACCGCGCGACAGGGGAGCACTGAAGCTTTCTTT. Translated, it gives CASSTARQGSTEAFF.

This chain joins TRBV2 and TRBJ2-3; 7 nucleotides align to TRBD1. The V gene end was trimmed by 6 bases and the J gene end by 3 bases; junction bases not matched to a gene: 3. This CDR3 has 13 amino acids. Germline loops: CDR1 SNHLY, CDR2 FYNNEI. In nucleotides, the CDR3 is TGTGCCAGCAGATCAGGGGGAACAGATACGCAGTATTTT. It translates to CASRSGGTDTQYF.

The V and J genes are TRBV30 and TRBJ2-6, with D perhaps TRBD1 (6 bases). Germline V CDR1 and CDR2: GTSNPN, SVGIG (reference sequence). V lost 8 bases and J lost 1, with 12 bases in between. The CDR3 has 14 amino acids. The CDR3 protein is CAGKGVSGANVLTF. CDR3 nucleotide sequence: TGTGCCGGGAAGGGGGTATCTGGGGCCAACGTCCTGACTTTC.

This clone appeared once. The gene calls are TRBV4-2 and TRBJ1-2, with a weak D call TRBD1 (5 bases). The ends were cut back, 0 bases at V and 4 bases at J, with 12 bases in the middle. Germline V gene sequence: CDR1 LGHNA, CDR2 YNFKEQ. CDR3 length: 15 amino acids. CDR3 in amino acids: CASSQEGPWVYGYTF. The DNA of the CDR3 is TGTGCCAGCAGCCAAGAGGGGCCTTGGGTCTATGGCTACACCTTC.

The chain employs TRBV7-6 and TRBJ1-3, with D perhaps matching TRBD1 (5 bases). CDR3 length: 18 amino acids. With 5 bases removed from V and 2 bases from J, the gap between germline ends came to 22 bases. Germline V gene sequence: CDR1 SGHVS, CDR2 FNYEAQ. For the CDR3, the DNA is TGTGCCAGCAGCCCCCGTAGTGGGTCAGGGAACGCTGGAAACACCATATATTTT. Protein: CASSPRSGSGNAGNTIYF.

The table lists this clone with a count of one. The genes are TRBV6-5 and TRBJ2-2, with D perhaps TRBD1 (5 bases). V was trimmed by 10 bases and J by 4 bases, leaving 19 bases between them. The CDR3 has 15 amino acids. Germline values: CDR1 MNHEY, CDR2 SVGAGI. The CDR3 here is CATWRTYRGTGELFF. Written as DNA, the CDR3 is TGTGCCACCTGGCGGACATACAGAGGCACCGGGGAGCTGTTTTTT.

The chain has TRBV5-1 and TRBJ1-1; no reliable D call. Trimming left V 0 bases short and J 1 base short, with 10 bases between. The length of the CDR3 is 15 residues. Germline V gives CDR1 SGHRS, CDR2 YFSETQ. The CDR3 DNA sequence: TGCGCCAGCAGCTTGGAAGGTCCGGGGAACACTGAAGCTTTCTTT. The encoded protein is CASSLEGPGNTEAFF.

V and J are TRBV27 and TRBJ2-6, with D tentatively TRBD1 (5 bases). Trimming removed 2 bases from V and 3 bases from J, with 5 bases in between. This CDR3 region has 14 residues. Germline loops: CDR1 MNHEY, CDR2 SMNVEV (reference sequence). The CDR3 loop is CASSLRGGANVLTF. Written as DNA, the CDR3 is TGTGCCAGCAGTTTAAGGGGTGGGGCCAACGTCCTGACTTTC.

The V and J genes are TRBV6-6 and TRBJ1-1, with D unclear. Between the trimmed V and J ends, which lost 6 bases and 4 bases, there was a span of 15 bases. Looked up from germline, CDR1 is MNHNY and CDR2 is SVGAGI (reference sequence). This CDR3 is 14 amino acids long. CDR3: CASRPRSPPTEAFF. CDR3 nucleotides: TGTGCCAGCAGACCTAGGAGCCCCCCCACTGAAGCTTTCTTT.

The chain combines TRBV2 with TRBJ2-2, with 8 positions matching TRBD2. The length of the CDR3 is 15 residues. In germline, CDR1 is SNHLY, CDR2 FYNNEI. V gave up 6 bases and J gave up 2 bases; unmatched junction bases: 5. CDR3 protein: CASSLGLANTGELFF. CDR3 DNA sequence: TGTGCCAGCAGCCTTGGACTAGCTAACACCGGGGAGCTGTTTTTT.

In this sample, this clone turned up a few times. The chain joins TRBV6-5 to TRBJ1-5; D gene uncertain. V dropped 7 bases and J dropped 3 bases, with 10 bases sitting between them. CDR3 length: 13 amino acids. Germline CDR1 and CDR2: MNHEY and SVGAGI. CDR3 amino acids: CASTFRVNQPQHF. CDR3 DNA sequence: TGTGCCAGCACCTTCCGGGTCAATCAGCCCCAGCATTTT.

Of note for this clone: Distinct nucleotide sequences in the sample also encode this CDR3. The chain carries TRBV9 and TRBJ1-2, with TRBD1 identical over 12 bases. Germline V gives CDR1 SGDLS, CDR2 YYNGEE. CDR3 length: 18 amino acids. With 5 bases clipped from V and 6 bases from J, the junction kept 17 bases outside the gene matches. CDR3 sequence (DNA): TGTGCCAGCAGTTTGAGACCTGGGACAGGGGGCGCCCAGGATGGCTACACCTTC. Its protein is CASSLRPGTGGAQDGYTF.

This clone was seen once. The chain joins TRBV6-1 to TRBJ2-3, with D perhaps being TRBD1 or TRBD2 (6 bases each). The V and J ends lost 5 bases and 0 bases respectively, with 12 bases between them. From germline, CDR1 is MNHNS and CDR2 SASEGT. This CDR3 has 15 residues. The DNA of the CDR3 is TGTGCCAGCAGTTTCGGGGGCCGAAGCACAGATACGCAGTATTTT. Translating it yields CASSFGGRSTDTQYF.

V is TRBV5-1 and J is TRBJ1-1; 7 nucleotides line up with TRBD1. Looked up from germline, CDR1 is SGHRS and CDR2 is YFSETQ. Trimming cost V 0 bases and J 10 bases; bases outside gene matches: 6. This CDR3 has 13 amino acids. The CDR3 is CASSLDRQGTAFF. The CDR3 DNA reads as TGCGCCAGCAGCTTGGACCGACAGGGTACAGCTTTCTTT.

In nucleotides, the CDR3 is TGTGCCAGCGGACTAGCGGACACAGATACGCAGTATTTT. Translation gives CASGLADTDTQYF. The chain carries TRBV10-3 and TRBJ2-3; 10 bases line up with TRBD2. Looked up from germline, CDR1 is ENHRY and CDR2 is SYGVKD. V gave up 10 bases and J gave up 2 bases; unmatched junction bases: 3. This CDR3 is 13 amino acids long.

The chain couples TRBV30 to TRBJ1-6, with D tentatively TRBD1 (5 bases). This CDR3 has 11 amino acids. Germline V gene data show CDR1 as GTSNPN and CDR2 as SVGIG (reference sequence). V was shortened by 8 bases and J by 9 bases, with 11 bases between the two germline ends. In DNA, the CDR3 is TGTGCCGCCGGGACCTCTTCACCCCTCCACTTT. It encodes CAAGTSSPLHF.

V usage is TRBV5-4 and J usage is TRBJ1-2; the D is unclear. The germline V gene encodes CDR1 SGHNT and CDR2 YYREEE (reference sequence). V was shortened by 1 base and J by 4 bases, with 5 bases between the two germline ends. CDR3 size: 12 residues. For the CDR3, the DNA is TGTGCCAGCAGCTTGCCCATCTATGGCTACACCTTC. Amino acid sequence: CASSLPIYGYTF.

V and J are TRBV4-1 and TRBJ2-2; D remains unclear. The CDR3 is made up of 12 amino acids. Trimming took 4 bases from V and 6 from J, leaving 6 bases between them. The germline gives CDR1 MGHRA, CDR2 YSYEKL. The CDR3 sequence is CASSPLPGELFF. The DNA of the CDR3 is TGCGCCAGCAGCCCCCTCCCCGGGGAGCTGTTTTTT.

This chain uses TRBV6-1 with TRBJ2-7, with 7 bases lining up with TRBD1. Germline loops: CDR1 MNHNS, CDR2 SASEGT. V lost 6 bases, J lost 2 bases, and 10 bases stayed unmatched. There are 15 residues in the CDR3. CDR3 in DNA: TGTGCCAGCAGCCGAACCCGGACAGGACCCTACGAGCAGTACTTC. It is translated as CASSRTRTGPYEQYF.

This chain joins TRBV5-1 and TRBJ1-4; D remains unclear. The CDR3 contains 14 residues. Germline CDR1 is SGHRS and CDR2 is YFSETQ. The V end lost 1 base, the J end lost 6 bases, and 10 bases lay between the germline ends. The CDR3 DNA sequence: TGCGCCAGCAGCTTGAGGGCTCCCTATGAAAAACTGTTTTTT. It specifies CASSLRAPYEKLFF.

V is TRBV9 and J is TRBJ1-4, with D possibly matching TRBD1 (6 bases). There are 13 residues in the CDR3. Germline CDR1 SGDLS, CDR2 YYNGEE. V was pared by 3 bases and J by 7 bases, with 10 bases between. The CDR3 loop reads CASSADRFEKLFF. For the CDR3, the DNA is TGTGCCAGCAGCGCCGACAGGTTTGAAAAACTGTTTTTT.